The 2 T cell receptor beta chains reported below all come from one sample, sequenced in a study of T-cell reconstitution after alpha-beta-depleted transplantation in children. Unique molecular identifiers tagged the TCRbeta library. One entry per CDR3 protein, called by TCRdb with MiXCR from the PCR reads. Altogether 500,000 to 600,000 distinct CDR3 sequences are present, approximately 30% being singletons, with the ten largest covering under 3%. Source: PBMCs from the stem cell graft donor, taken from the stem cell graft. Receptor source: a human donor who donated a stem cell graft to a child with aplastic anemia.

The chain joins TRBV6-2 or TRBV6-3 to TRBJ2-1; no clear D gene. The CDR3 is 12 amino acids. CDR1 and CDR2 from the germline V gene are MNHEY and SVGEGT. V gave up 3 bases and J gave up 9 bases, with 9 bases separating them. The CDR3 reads CASSYRAFEQFF. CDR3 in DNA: TGTGCCAGCAGTTATCGGGCATTTGAGCAGTTCTTC.

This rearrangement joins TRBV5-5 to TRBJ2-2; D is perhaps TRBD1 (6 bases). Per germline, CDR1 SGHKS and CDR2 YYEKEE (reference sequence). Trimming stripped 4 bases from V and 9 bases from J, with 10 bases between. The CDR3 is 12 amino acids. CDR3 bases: TGTGCCAGCAGCCTACAGGGTAGGGAGCTGTTTTTT. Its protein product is CASSLQGRELFF.